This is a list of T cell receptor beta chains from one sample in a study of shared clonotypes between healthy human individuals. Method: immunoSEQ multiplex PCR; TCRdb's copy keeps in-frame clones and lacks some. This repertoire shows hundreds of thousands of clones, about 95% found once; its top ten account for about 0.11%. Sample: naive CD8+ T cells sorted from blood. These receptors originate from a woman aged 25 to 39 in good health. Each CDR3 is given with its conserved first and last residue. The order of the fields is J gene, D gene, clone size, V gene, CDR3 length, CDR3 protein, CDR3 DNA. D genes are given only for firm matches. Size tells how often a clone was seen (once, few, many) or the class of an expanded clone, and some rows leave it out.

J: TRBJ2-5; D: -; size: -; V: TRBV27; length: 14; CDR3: CASSLIGSNRAQYF; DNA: TGTGCCAGCAGTTTAATAGGGTCGAACAGGGCCCAGTACTTC
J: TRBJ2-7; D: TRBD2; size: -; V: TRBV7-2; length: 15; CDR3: CASSSTSESSYEQYF; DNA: TGTGCCAGCAGCTCGACTAGCGAGAGCTCCTACGAGCAGTACTTC
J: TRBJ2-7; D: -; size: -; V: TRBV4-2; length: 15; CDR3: CASSQATRGAYEQYF; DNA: TGTGCCAGCAGCCAAGCGACTAGGGGTGCATACGAGCAGTACTTC
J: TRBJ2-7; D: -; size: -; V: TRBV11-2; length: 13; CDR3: CASSSYSGTEQYF; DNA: TGTGCCAGCAGCTCTTATTCGGGGACGGAGCAGTACTTC
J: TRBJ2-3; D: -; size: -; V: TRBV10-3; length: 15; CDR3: CAISGGGEGTDTQYF; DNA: TGTGCCATCAGTGGAGGGGGGGAAGGAACAGATACGCAGTATTTT
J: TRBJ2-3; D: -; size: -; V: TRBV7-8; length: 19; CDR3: CASSSEKGSPRTNTDTQYF; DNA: TGTGCCAGCAGCTCAGAGAAGGGGTCCCCCCGTACGAACACAGATACGCAGTATTTT
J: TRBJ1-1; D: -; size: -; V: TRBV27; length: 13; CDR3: CASSSNSLGEAFF; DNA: TGTGCCAGCAGTTCCAATTCCCTTGGAGAAGCTTTCTTT
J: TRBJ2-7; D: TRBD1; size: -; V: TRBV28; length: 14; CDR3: CASSFGTGGYEQYF; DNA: TGTGCCAGCAGTTTCGGGACAGGGGGTTACGAGCAGTACTTC
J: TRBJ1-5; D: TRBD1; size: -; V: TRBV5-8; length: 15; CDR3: CASSFTGGLYQPQHF; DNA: TGTGCCAGCAGCTTCACAGGGGGCTTGTATCAGCCCCAGCATTTT
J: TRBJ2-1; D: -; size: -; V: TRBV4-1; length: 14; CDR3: CASSQSSSYNEQFF; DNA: TGCGCCAGCAGCCAGAGCAGCTCCTACAATGAGCAGTTCTTC
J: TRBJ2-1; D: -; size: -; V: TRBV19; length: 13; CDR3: CASTSVPRNEQFF; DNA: TGTGCCAGTACTAGCGTTCCGCGCAATGAGCAGTTCTTC
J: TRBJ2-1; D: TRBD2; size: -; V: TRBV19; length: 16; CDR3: CASSTRLAGSYNEQFF; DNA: TGTGCCAGTAGTACACGACTAGCGGGGAGCTACAATGAGCAGTTCTTC
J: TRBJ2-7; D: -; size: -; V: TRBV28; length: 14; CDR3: CASSWRGNPYEQYF; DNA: TGTGCCAGCAGTTGGAGGGGCAACCCCTACGAGCAGTACTTC
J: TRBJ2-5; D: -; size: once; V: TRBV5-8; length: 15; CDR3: CASSPTGIAQETQYF; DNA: TGTGCCAGCAGCCCCACAGGGATAGCTCAGGAGACCCAGTACTTC
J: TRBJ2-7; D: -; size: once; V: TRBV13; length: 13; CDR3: CASSSRQAYEQYF; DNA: TGTGCCAGCAGCTCTAGACAGGCCTACGAGCAGTACTTC
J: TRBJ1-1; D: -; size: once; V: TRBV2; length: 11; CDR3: CAMGRNTEAFF; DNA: TGTGCCATGGGCAGGAACACTGAAGCTTTCTTT
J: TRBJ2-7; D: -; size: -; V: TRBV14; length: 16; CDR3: CASSQALAGPSYEQYF; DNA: TGTGCCAGCAGCCAAGCCCTCGCGGGACCCTCCTACGAGCAGTACTTC
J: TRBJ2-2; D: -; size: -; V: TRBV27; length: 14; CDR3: CASSLTTNTGELFF; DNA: TGTGCCAGCTCTCTGACGACGAACACCGGGGAGCTGTTTTTT
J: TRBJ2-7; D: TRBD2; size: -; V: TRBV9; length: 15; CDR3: CASSEGASGSYEQYF; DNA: TGTGCCAGCAGCGAGGGGGCTAGCGGGAGTTACGAGCAGTACTTC
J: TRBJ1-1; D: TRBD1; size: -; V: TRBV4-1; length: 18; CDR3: CASSQVGRSGTDNTEAFF; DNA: TGCGCCAGCAGCCAAGTGGGCCGATCCGGGACAGATAACACTGAAGCTTTCTTT
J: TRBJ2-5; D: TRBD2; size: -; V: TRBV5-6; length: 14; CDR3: CASSVGLRSETQYF; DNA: TGTGCCAGCAGCGTGGGACTACGTTCGGAGACCCAGTACTTC
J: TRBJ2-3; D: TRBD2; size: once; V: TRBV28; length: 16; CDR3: CASSFKREGIADTQYF; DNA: TGTGCCAGCAGTTTTAAGCGGGAGGGGATCGCAGATACGCAGTATTTT
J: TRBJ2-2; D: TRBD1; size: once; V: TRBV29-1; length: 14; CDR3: CSGGPGQGAGELFF; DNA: TGCAGCGGGGGGCCGGGACAGGGGGCCGGGGAGCTGTTTTTT
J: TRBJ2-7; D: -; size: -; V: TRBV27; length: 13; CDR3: CASSHGRDYEQYF; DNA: TGTGCCAGCAGCCACGGTCGGGACTACGAGCAGTACTTC
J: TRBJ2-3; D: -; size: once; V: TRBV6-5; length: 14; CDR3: CASSFESYTDTQYF; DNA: TGTGCCAGCAGTTTTGAGAGTTACACAGATACGCAGTATTTT
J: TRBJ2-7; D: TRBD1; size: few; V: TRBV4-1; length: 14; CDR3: CASSQGTVPPEQYF; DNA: TGCGCCAGCAGCCAGGGGACAGTCCCCCCCGAGCAGTACTTC
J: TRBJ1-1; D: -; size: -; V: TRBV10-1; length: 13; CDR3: CASRPTENTEAFF; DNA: TGCGCCAGCAGGCCAACAGAGAACACTGAAGCTTTCTTT
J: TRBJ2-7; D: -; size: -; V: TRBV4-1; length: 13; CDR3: CASSQGPSYEQYF; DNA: TGCGCCAGCAGCCAAGGGCCTTCCTACGAGCAGTACTTC
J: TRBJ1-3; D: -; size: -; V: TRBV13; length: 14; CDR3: CASSPQSSGNTIYF; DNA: TGTGCCAGCAGCCCGCAGAGCTCTGGAAACACCATATATTTT
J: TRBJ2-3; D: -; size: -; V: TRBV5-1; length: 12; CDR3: CASSFGVDTQYF; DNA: TGCGCCAGCAGCTTTGGAGTAGATACGCAGTATTTT
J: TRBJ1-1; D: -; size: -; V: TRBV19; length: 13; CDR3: CASRQEEFTEAFF; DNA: TGTGCCAGTAGACAGGAGGAGTTTACTGAAGCTTTCTTT
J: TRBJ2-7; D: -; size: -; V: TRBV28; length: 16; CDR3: CASSFEPRTGTREQYF; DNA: TGTGCCAGCAGTTTCGAGCCACGCACAGGGACTCGCGAGCAGTACTTC
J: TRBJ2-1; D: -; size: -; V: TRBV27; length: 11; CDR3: CASSSGAEQFF; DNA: TGTGCCAGCAGTTCAGGGGCTGAGCAGTTCTTC
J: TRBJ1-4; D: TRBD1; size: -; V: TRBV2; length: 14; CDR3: CASRRDRADEKLFF; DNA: TGTGCCAGCAGGAGGGACAGGGCCGATGAAAAACTGTTTTTT
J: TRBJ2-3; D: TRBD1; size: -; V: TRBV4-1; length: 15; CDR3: CASSHGQGLIDTQYF; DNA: TGCGCCAGCAGCCACGGACAGGGCTTGATAGATACGCAGTATTTT
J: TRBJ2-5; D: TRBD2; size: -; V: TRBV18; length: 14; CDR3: CASSPGLVIETQYF; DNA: TGTGCCAGCTCACCAGGACTAGTAATTGAGACCCAGTACTTC
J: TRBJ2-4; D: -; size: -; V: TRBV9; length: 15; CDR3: CASSEGKTTKNIQYF; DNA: TGTGCCAGCAGCGAGGGGAAAACCACCAAAAACATTCAGTACTTC
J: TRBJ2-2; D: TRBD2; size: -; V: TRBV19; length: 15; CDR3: CASRAGLENTGELFF; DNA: TGTGCCAGTAGAGCGGGACTAGAGAACACCGGGGAGCTGTTTTTT
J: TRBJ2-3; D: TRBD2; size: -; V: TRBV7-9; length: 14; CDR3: CASSIRLATDTQYF; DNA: TGTGCCAGCAGCATCAGACTAGCCACAGATACGCAGTATTTT
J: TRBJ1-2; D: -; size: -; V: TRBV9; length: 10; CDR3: CASSGNGYTF; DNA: TGTGCCAGCAGCGGGAATGGCTACACCTTC
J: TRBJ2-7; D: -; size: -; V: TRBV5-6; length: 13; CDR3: CASSSLASYEQYF; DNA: TGTGCCAGCAGCTCTTTGGCTTCCTACGAGCAGTACTTC
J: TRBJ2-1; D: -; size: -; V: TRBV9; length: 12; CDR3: CASSVGVNEQFF; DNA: TGTGCCAGCAGCGTAGGGGTCAATGAGCAGTTCTTC
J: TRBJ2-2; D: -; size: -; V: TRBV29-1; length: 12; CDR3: CSVRRNTGELFF; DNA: TGCAGCGTTCGTAGGAACACCGGGGAGCTGTTTTTT
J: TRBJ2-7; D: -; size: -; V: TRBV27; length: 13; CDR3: CASSLSSLNEQYF; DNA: TGTGCCAGCAGTCTCTCCTCTCTGAACGAGCAGTACTTC
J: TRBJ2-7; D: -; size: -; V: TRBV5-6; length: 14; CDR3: CASSPWDKIYEQYF; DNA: TGTGCCAGCAGCCCCTGGGACAAGATCTACGAGCAGTACTTC
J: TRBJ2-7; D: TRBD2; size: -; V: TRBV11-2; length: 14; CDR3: CASSFSSGRHEQYF; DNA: TGTGCCAGCAGCTTTTCTAGCGGGAGACACGAGCAGTACTTC
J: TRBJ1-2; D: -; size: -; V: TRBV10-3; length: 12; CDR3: CAILGQSDGYTF; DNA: TGTGCCATCTTGGGGCAGTCTGATGGCTACACCTTC
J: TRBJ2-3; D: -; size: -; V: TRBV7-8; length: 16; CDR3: CASSLIATGATDTQYF; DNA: TGTGCCAGCAGCTTAATTGCGACCGGAGCCACAGATACGCAGTATTTT
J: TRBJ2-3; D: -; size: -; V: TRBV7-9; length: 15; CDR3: CASSRDWASTDTQYF; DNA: TGTGCCAGCAGCCGAGACTGGGCTAGCACAGATACGCAGTATTTT
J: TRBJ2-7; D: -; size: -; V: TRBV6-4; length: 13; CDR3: CASSEGPSYEQYF; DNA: TGTGCCAGCAGTGAGGGGCCGTCCTACGAGCAGTACTTC
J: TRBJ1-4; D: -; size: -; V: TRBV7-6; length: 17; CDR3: CASSGKQSPGADEKLFF; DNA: TGTGCCAGCAGCGGTAAGCAATCCCCGGGGGCAGATGAAAAACTGTTTTTT
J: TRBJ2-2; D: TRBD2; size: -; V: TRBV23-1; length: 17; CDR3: CASSGDPSGSKTGELFF; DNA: TGCGCCAGCAGTGGTGATCCTAGCGGGAGTAAGACCGGGGAGCTGTTTTTT
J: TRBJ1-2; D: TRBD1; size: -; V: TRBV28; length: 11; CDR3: CASRTGGGYTF; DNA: TGTGCCAGCAGGACAGGGGGCGGCTACACCTTC
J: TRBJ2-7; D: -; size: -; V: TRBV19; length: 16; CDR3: CASSLDLGGPIYEQYF; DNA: TGTGCCAGTAGTCTGGACTTGGGGGGTCCCATCTACGAGCAGTACTTC
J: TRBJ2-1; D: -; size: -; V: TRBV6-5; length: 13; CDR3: CASSGTAYNEQFF; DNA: TGTGCCAGCAGTGGGACCGCCTACAATGAGCAGTTCTTC
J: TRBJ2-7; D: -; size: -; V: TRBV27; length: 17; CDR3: CASSLSGGTRFLLEQYF; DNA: TGTGCCAGCAGTTTAAGTGGCGGGACACGTTTCCTACTCGAGCAGTACTTC
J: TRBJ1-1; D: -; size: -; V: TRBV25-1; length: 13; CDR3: CASSESGNTEAFF; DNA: TGTGCCAGCAGTGAATCGGGGAACACTGAAGCTTTCTTT
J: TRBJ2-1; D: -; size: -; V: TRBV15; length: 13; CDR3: CATGGPERNEQFF; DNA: TGTGCCACCGGAGGGCCAGAGAGGAATGAGCAGTTCTTC
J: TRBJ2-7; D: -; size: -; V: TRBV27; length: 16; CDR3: CASSPSLGLLTYEQYF; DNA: TGTGCCAGCAGTCCCTCGTTGGGGCTCCTGACCTACGAGCAGTACTTC